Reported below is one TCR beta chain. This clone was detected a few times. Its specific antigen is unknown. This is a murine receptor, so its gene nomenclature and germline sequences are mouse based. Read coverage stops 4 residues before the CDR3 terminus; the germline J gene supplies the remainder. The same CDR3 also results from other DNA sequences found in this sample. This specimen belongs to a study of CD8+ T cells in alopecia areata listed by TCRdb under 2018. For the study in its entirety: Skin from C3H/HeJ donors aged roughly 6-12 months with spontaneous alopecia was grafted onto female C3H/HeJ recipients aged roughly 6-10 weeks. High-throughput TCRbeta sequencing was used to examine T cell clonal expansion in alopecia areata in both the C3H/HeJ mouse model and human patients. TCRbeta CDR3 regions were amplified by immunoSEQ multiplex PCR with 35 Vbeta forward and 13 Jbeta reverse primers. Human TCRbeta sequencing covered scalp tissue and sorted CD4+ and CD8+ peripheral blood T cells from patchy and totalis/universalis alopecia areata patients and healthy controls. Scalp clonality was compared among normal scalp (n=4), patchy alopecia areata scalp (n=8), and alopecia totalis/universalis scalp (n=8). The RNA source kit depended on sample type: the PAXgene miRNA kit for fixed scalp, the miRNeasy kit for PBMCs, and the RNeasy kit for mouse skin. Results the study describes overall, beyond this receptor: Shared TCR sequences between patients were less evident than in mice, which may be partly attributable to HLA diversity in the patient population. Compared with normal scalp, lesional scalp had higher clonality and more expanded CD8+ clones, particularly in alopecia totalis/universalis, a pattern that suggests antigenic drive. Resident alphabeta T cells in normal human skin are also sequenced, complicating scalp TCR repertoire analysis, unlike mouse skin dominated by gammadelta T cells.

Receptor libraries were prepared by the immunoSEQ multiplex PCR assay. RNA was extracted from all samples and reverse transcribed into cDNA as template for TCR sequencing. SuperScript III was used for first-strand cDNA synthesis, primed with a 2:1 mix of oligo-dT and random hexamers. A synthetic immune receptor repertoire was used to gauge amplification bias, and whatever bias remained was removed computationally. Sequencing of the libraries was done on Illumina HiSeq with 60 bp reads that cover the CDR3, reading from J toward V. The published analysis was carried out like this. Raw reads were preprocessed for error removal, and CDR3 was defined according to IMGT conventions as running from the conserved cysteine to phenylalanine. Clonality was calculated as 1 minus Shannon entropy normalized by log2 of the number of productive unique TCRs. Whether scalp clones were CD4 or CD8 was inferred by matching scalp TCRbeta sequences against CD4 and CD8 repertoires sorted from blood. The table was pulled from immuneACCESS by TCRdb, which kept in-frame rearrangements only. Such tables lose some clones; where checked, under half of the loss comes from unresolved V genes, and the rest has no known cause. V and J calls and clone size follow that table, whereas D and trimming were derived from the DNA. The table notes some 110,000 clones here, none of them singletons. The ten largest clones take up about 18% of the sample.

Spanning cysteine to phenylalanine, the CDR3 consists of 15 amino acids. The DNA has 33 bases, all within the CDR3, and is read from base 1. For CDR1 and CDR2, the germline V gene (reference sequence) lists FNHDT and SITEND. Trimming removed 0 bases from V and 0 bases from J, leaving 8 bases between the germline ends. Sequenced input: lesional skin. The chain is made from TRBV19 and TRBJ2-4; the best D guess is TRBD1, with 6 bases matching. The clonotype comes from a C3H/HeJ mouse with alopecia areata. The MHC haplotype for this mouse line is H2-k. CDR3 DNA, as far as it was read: TGTGCCAGCAGTATAGGAGGGGGTAGTCAAAAC. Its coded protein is CASSIGGGSQN. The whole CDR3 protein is CASSIGGGSQNTLYF.